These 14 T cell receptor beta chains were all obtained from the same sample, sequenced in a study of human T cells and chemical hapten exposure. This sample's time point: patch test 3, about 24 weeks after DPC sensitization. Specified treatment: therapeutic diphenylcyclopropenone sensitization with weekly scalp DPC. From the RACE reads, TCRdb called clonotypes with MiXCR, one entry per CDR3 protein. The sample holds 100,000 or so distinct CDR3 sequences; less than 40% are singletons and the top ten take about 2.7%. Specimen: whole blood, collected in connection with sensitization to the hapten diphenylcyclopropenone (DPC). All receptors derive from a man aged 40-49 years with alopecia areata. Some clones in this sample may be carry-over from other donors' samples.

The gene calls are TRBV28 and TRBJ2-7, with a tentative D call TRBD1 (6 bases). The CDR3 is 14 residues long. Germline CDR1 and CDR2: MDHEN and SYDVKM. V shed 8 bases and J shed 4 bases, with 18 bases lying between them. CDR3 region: CASGKETGLYEQYF. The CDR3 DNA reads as TGTGCCAGCGGTAAAGAGACAGGTCTTTACGAGCAGTACTTC.

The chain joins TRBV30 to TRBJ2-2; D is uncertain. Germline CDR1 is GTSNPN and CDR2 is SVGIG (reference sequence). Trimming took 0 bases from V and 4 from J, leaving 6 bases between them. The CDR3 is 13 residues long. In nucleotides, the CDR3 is TGTGCCTGGAGTGTACTGGTCACCGGGGAGCTGTTTTTT. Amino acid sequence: CAWSVLVTGELFF.

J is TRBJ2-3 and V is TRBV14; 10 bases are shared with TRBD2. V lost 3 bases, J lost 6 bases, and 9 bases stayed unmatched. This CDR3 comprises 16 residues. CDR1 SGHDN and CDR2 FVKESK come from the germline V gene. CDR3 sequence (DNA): TGTGCCAGCAGCCAGGTAGCGGGAGGCATCGGGGATACGCAGTATTTT. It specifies CASSQVAGGIGDTQYF.

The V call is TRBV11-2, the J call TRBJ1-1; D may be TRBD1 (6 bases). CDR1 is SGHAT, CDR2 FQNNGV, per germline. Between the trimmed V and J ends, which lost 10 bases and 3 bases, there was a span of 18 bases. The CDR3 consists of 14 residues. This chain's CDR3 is CATQGWMGDTEAFF. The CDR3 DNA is TGTGCCACTCAGGGGTGGATGGGGGACACTGAAGCTTTCTTT.

The DNA for the CDR3 is TGTGCCAGCAGTTATGGCTTGAACAATCAGCCCCAGCATTTT. Protein product: CASSYGLNNQPQHF. This rearrangement joins TRBV6-5 to TRBJ1-5; D is ambiguous. CDR3 length: 14 amino acids. Germline CDR1 MNHEY, CDR2 SVGAGI. V lost 3 bases, J lost 3 bases, and 9 bases lay in between.

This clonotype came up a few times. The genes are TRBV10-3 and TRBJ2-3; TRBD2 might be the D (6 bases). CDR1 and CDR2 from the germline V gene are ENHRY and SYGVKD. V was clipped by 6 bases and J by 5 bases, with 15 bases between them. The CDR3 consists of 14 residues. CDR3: CAIRTSSGIDTQYF. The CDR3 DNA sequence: TGTGCCATCAGGACTAGTTCGGGGATAGATACGCAGTATTTT.

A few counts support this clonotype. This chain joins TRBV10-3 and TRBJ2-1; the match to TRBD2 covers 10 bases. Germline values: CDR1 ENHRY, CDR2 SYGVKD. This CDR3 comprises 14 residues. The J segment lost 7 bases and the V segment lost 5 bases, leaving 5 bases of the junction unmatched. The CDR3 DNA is TGTGCCATCAGTTCACTAGCGGGAAGAAATGAGCAGTTCTTC. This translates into CAISSLAGRNEQFF.

The CDR3 nucleotides read TGTGCCACCAGGAACGGGAGACGCCCAGATACGCAGTATTTT. This gives the protein CATRNGRRPDTQYF. The gene calls are TRBV15 and TRBJ2-3; D may be TRBD2 (6 bases). Germline V gene sequence: CDR1 LNHNV, CDR2 YYDKDF (reference sequence). The CDR3 sequence is 14 residues long. Trimming cost V 6 bases and J 4 bases, with 14 bases left between them.

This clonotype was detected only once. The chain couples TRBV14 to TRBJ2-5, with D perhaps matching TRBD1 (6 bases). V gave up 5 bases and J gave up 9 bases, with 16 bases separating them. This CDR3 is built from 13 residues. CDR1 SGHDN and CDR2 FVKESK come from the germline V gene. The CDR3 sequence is CASSDGQFEAQYF. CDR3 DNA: TGTGCCAGCAGCGATGGACAGTTCGAGGCCCAGTACTTC.

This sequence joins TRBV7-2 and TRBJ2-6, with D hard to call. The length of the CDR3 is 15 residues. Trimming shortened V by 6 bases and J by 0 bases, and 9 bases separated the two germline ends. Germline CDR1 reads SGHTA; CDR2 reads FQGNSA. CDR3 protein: CASSAVLSGANVLTF. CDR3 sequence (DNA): TGTGCCAGCAGTGCCGTCCTCTCTGGGGCCAACGTCCTGACTTTC.

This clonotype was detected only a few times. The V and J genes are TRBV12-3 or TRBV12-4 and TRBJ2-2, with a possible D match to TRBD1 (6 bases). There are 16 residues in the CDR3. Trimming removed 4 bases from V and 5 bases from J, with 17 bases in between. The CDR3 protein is CASSSLQGGGTGELFF. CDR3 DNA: TGTGCCAGCAGTTCCTTACAGGGTGGTGGAACCGGGGAGCTGTTTTTT.

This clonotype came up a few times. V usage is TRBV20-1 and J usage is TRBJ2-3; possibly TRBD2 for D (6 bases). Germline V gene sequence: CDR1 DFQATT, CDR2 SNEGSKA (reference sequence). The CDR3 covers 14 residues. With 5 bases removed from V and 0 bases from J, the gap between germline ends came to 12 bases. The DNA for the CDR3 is TGCAGTGCTCCCCTAGCGTCTAGCACAGATACGCAGTATTTT. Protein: CSAPLASSTDTQYF.

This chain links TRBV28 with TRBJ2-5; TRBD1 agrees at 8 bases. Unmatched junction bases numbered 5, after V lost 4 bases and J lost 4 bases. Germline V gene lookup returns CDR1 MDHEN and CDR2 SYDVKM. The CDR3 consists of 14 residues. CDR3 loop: CASSSPGGPETQYF. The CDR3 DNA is TGTGCCAGCAGTTCCCCAGGGGGCCCAGAGACCCAGTACTTC.

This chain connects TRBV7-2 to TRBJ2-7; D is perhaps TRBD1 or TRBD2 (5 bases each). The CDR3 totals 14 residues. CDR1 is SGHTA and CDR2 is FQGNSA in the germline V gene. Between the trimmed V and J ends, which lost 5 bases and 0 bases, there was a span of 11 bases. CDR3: CASSPGLVSYEQYV. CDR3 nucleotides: TGTGCCAGCAGCCCGGGGCTGGTCTCCTACGAGCAGTACGTC.